Listed here are 25 T cell receptor beta chains from one sample, sequenced in a study of T-cell memory formation after mild COVID-19. One entry per CDR3 protein, called by TCRdb with MiXCR from the 5' RACE reads. The sample yields hundreds of thousands of distinct CDR3 sequences, under 30% seen once. Sequencing was performed on PBMCs or a T cell subset sorted from them (not recorded which). These receptors were taken from an adult woman who had mild COVID-19 (a few samples of this study predate the infection). Cell type and time point are not known.

This clonotype was counted only a few times. This chain uses TRBV3-1 with TRBJ2-1, with TRBD2 as a possible D gene (7 bases). Trimming removed 4 bases at V and 12 bases at J, with 16 bases between. Germline CDR1 reads LGHDT; CDR2 reads YNNKEL (reference sequence). The CDR3 is made up of 13 amino acids. The CDR3 DNA follows: TGTGCCAGCAGCCCGGGGGGCCACTCGGGGCAGTTCTTC. Translation: CASSPGGHSGQFF.

This clonotype was counted between two and nine times. The chain recombines TRBV3-1 with TRBJ2-2; no clear D gene. The CDR3 contains 11 residues. Germline lookup yields CDR1 LGHDT and CDR2 YNNKEL (reference sequence). Trimming shortened V by 6 bases and J by 5 bases, and 4 bases separated the two germline ends. CDR3 nucleotide sequence: TGTGCCAGCAGTCAGACCGGGGAGCTGTTTTTT. Its translation: CASSQTGELFF.

The chain recombines TRBV2 with TRBJ2-3; D remains ambiguous. V shed 7 bases and J shed 0 bases, with 8 bases lying between them. Germline V gene data show CDR1 as SNHLY and CDR2 as FYNNEI. The CDR3 contains 13 residues. The CDR3 DNA sequence: TGTGCCAGCAACCCCAAGAGCACAGATACGCAGTATTTT. Translated: CASNPKSTDTQYF.

This clonotype came up a few times. V usage is TRBV20-1 and J usage is TRBJ2-2; D is ambiguous. CDR3 length equals 14 residues. Trimming took off 3 bases at V and 4 bases at J, with 12 bases between the two ends. The germline V gene has CDR1 DFQATT and CDR2 SNEGSKA (reference sequence). The CDR3: CSASGSVGTGELFF. The CDR3 DNA follows: TGCAGTGCTAGTGGGTCAGTTGGCACCGGGGAGCTGTTTTTT.

At least ten counts were recorded for this clonotype. The CDR3 spells CASSRGGDYNEQFF. The CDR3 bases are TGTGCCAGTAGCCGAGGAGGGGACTACAATGAGCAGTTCTTC. The chain links TRBV19 to TRBJ2-1; maybe TRBD2 (6 bases). The germline gives CDR1 LNHDA, CDR2 SQIVND (reference sequence). This CDR3 comprises 14 residues. V dropped 6 bases and J dropped 3 bases, with 12 bases sitting between them.

V gene TRBV15 combines with J gene TRBJ2-7, with D possibly TRBD1 on 6 matching bases. Germline CDR1 is LNHNV and CDR2 is YYDKDF (reference sequence). Trimming stripped 1 base from V and 0 bases from J, with 13 bases between. The CDR3 contains 16 residues. In DNA, the CDR3 is TGTGCCACCAGCAGAGGTATGGGGGCGCCCTCCTACGAGCAGTACTTC. Amino acids: CATSRGMGAPSYEQYF.

This chain links TRBV24-1 with TRBJ1-4; D possibly corresponds to TRBD1 (5 bases). Trimming took off 5 bases at V and 0 bases at J, with 9 bases between the two ends. This CDR3 is built from 15 residues. CDR1 and CDR2 from the germline V gene are KGHDR and SFDVKD. CDR3 sequence reads: CATSAGGATNEKLFF. CDR3 DNA: TGTGCCACCAGTGCCGGGGGGGCAACTAATGAAAAACTGTTTTTT.

The V call is TRBV6-5, the J call TRBJ2-1; TRBD1 is a possible D gene (6 bases). The length of the CDR3 is 13 residues. V shed 0 bases and J shed 16 bases, with 16 bases lying between them. From germline, CDR1 is MNHEY and CDR2 SVGAGI. The CDR3 nucleotides are TGTGCCAGCAGTTACTCCGGCAGGGGAGATTTTTTCTTC. This codes for CASSYSGRGDFFF.

This clonotype occurred a few times. The chain links TRBV12-3 or TRBV12-4 to TRBJ1-2, with D unresolved. The length of the CDR3 is 14 residues. The V end was cut by 6 bases, the J end by 4 bases, with 15 bases between. CDR3 DNA sequence: TGTGCCAGCAGGTTAACAACTAGTTTCTATGGCTACACCTTC. Protein sequence: CASRLTTSFYGYTF.

The chain couples TRBV6-1 to TRBJ2-1, with 15 bases matching TRBD2. CDR3 length: 16 residues. V lost 7 bases to trimming and J lost 1 base; unmatched junction nucleotides: 2. The germline V gene has CDR1 MNHNS and CDR2 SASEGT. The CDR3 here is CASNGLAGGSYNEQFF. The DNA for the CDR3 is TGTGCCAGCAACGGACTAGCGGGAGGGTCCTACAATGAGCAGTTCTTC.

V gene TRBV3-1 combines with J gene TRBJ2-4, with 7 bases aligning to TRBD2. The trim removed 1 base at V and 5 bases at J, leaving 5 bases unmatched. CDR3 length: 15 residues. Germline-derived CDR1 and CDR2 are LGHDT and YNNKEL (reference sequence). CDR3 sequence reads: CASSQGSSGQNIQYF. Written as DNA, the CDR3 is TGTGCCAGCAGCCAAGGGTCTAGCGGACAAAACATTCAGTACTTC.

The rearrangement links TRBV14 to TRBJ2-1; D is uncertain. Per the germline V gene, CDR1 is SGHDN and CDR2 is FVKESK. The ends were cut back, 4 bases at V and 7 bases at J, with 8 bases in the middle. This CDR3 has 12 amino acids. CDR3 DNA sequence: TGTGCCAGCAGCCCTACTTGGAATGAGCAGTTCTTC. Translating it yields CASSPTWNEQFF.

The chain recombines TRBV6-2 or TRBV6-3 with TRBJ2-3, with TRBD2 matching over 9 bases. Germline loops: CDR1 MNHEY, CDR2 SVGEGT. J was trimmed by 4 bases and V by 7 bases; bases with no gene match: 18. This CDR3 contains 18 residues. In nucleotides, the CDR3 is TGTGCCAGCACCCGCCCGGGGGTATTAGCGGGAGTAGCAGATACGCAGTATTTT. Amino acid sequence: CASTRPGVLAGVADTQYF.

The chain employs TRBV6-6 and TRBJ2-3; 7 bases fit TRBD1. CDR1 is MNHNY, CDR2 SVGAGI, per germline (reference sequence). This CDR3 contains 15 residues. V lost 5 bases, J lost 5 bases, and 10 bases stayed unmatched. The CDR3 loop reads CASSPVGGAGDTQYF. The CDR3 coding sequence is TGTGCCAGCAGTCCCGTAGGGGGCGCGGGAGATACGCAGTATTTT.

The V call is TRBV7-6, the J call TRBJ1-3; D uncertain. The CDR3 extends over 14 amino acids. The ends were cut back, 0 bases at V and 3 bases at J, with 6 bases in the middle. Germline CDR1 reads SGHVS; CDR2 reads FNYEAQ. DNA for the CDR3: TGTGCCAGCAGCTTAGCAGGGCTTGGAAACACCATATATTTT. Protein sequence: CASSLAGLGNTIYF.

This clonotype was counted a few times. The chain uses TRBV12-3 or TRBV12-4 and TRBJ2-7, with D unclear. The CDR3 runs to 15 residues. V was clipped by 6 bases and J by 4 bases, with 19 bases between them. The CDR3 sequence is CASSSRPTRSYEQYF. As DNA, the CDR3 is TGTGCCAGCAGCTCACGCCCTACCCGGAGTTACGAGCAGTACTTC.

The chain joins TRBV7-3 to TRBJ2-3; 8 bases are a match to TRBD2. Trimming at V came to 5 bases and at J to 1 base, leaving 5 bases not matched to a gene. The CDR3 is made up of 15 amino acids. CDR1 and CDR2 from the germline V gene are SGHTA and FQGTGA. Here the CDR3 DNA reads TGTGCCAGCAGCCGGACTAGCTGGGGCACAGATACGCAGTATTTT. This codes for CASSRTSWGTDTQYF.

The chain carries TRBV2 and TRBJ2-3, with 7 bases aligning to TRBD2. CDR1 and CDR2 (germline): SNHLY, FYNNEI. V was clipped by 2 bases and J by 0 bases; unmatched bases: 5. CDR3 length equals 16 residues. The DNA of the CDR3 is TGTGCCAGCAGTGAATGGCTAGCGGACAGCACAGATACGCAGTATTTT. Encoded protein: CASSEWLADSTDTQYF.

The chain is built from TRBV30 and TRBJ2-2, with D uncertain. V lost 2 bases and J 1 base, leaving 8 bases between the germline ends. The V gene's germline CDR1 is GTSNPN and CDR2 SVGIG (reference sequence). CDR3 size: 14 residues. The CDR3 spells CAWSIQRNTGELFF. CDR3 DNA: TGTGCCTGGAGTATCCAGAGGAACACCGGGGAGCTGTTTTTT.

The V gene is TRBV7-4, the J gene TRBJ2-1, with 12 bases lining up with TRBD2. The V segment lost 1 base and the J segment 15 bases; nucleotides outside the gene matches: 22. The CDR3 is 19 residues long. Germline V gives CDR1 SGHVT, CDR2 SQSDAQ. The CDR3 coding sequence is TGTGCCAGCAGCTTAGGTCCGAGGCTAGCGGGGGGGCCACGCCCTCGGGCGTTCTTC. It translates to CASSLGPRLAGGPRPRAFF.

The sample holds a few counts of this clonotype. The chain carries TRBV10-3 and TRBJ2-1, with TRBD2 matching 8 bases. Germline V gene sequence: CDR1 ENHRY, CDR2 SYGVKD. V was clipped by 7 bases and J by 4 bases; unmatched bases: 3. The CDR3 length is 13 residues. This CDR3 is CAIKASGYNEQFF. CDR3 sequence (DNA): TGTGCCATCAAGGCTAGCGGGTACAATGAGCAGTTCTTC.

The CDR3 coding sequence is TGTGCCAGCAGCTTTAGTCCGAACACTGAAGCTTTCTTT. Amino acids: CASSFSPNTEAFF. V and J are TRBV7-9 and TRBJ1-1; D is unclear. Per germline, CDR1 SEHNR and CDR2 FQNEAQ (reference sequence). CDR3 length: 13 amino acids. V was clipped by 3 bases and J by 1 base, with 6 bases between them.

The chain carries TRBV19 and TRBJ2-2, with D tentatively TRBD1 or TRBD2 (5 bases each). This CDR3 has 14 amino acids. Per the germline V gene, CDR1 is LNHDA and CDR2 is SQIVND (reference sequence). V lost 6 bases and J lost 4, with 12 bases in between. The CDR3 loop reads CASSREGFTGELFF. CDR3 DNA: TGTGCCAGTAGCAGAGAGGGGTTCACCGGGGAGCTGTTTTTT.

The chain joins TRBV12-3 or TRBV12-4 to TRBJ2-1, with D possibly TRBD2 on 5 matching bases. V was shortened by 5 bases and J by 8 bases, with 19 bases between the two germline ends. This CDR3 comprises 15 residues. The CDR3 region is CASSPDYLSFDEQFF. In DNA, the CDR3 is TGTGCCAGCAGTCCCGACTATTTATCTTTCGATGAGCAGTTCTTC.

J is TRBJ2-3 and V is TRBV19, with unresolved D. This CDR3 has 12 amino acids. Germline CDR1 is LNHDA and CDR2 is SQIVND (reference sequence). Trimming left V 6 bases short and J 5 bases short, with 9 bases between. CDR3 DNA sequence: TGTGCCAGTAGCGGCTTGGAAGATACGCAGTATTTT. Translating it yields CASSGLEDTQYF.